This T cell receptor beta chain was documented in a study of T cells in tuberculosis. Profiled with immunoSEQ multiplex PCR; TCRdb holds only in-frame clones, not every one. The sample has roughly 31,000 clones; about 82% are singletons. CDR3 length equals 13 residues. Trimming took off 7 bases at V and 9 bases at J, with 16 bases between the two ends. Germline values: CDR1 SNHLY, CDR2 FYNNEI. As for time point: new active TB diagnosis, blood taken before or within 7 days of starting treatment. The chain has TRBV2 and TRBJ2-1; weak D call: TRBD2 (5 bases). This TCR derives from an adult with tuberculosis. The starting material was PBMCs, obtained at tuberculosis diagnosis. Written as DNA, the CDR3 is TGTGCCAGCACCTACGCTCTAGCCACTGAGCAGTTCTTC. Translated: CASTYALATEQFF.